These T cell receptor beta chains were read from a single sample in a study of blood T cell repertoires in COVID-19. Produced via immunoSEQ multiplex PCR; TCRdb's table is partial and in-frame only. The sample includes fewer than 150,000 clones, about nine tenths of them seen just once. Material for sequencing was peripheral blood. These receptors were obtained from a man aged 50 or older with active or convalescent COVID-19. Both conserved end residues are part of each CDR3. A D gene is named only where the DNA matches it firmly. A row's size may be missing; if present it is once, few, many or a size class.

CASSRGSGGVASGSPSSYNEQFF TGCGCCAGCAGCCGCGGCAGTGGCGGAGTGGCTAGCGGGAGTCCTAGCTCCTACAATGAGCAGTTCTTC - TRBD2 TRBJ2-1 TRBV5-1
CAWSVLWTSGRDGADTQYF TGTGCCTGGAGTGTACTTTGGACTAGCGGGAGGGACGGAGCAGATACGCAGTATTTT once TRBD2 TRBJ2-3 TRBV30
CASSFSPTGTKGNTIYF TGTGCCAGCAGCTTTTCCCCCACCGGGACAAAAGGAAACACCATATATTTT - - TRBJ1-3 TRBV7-2
CASSIVGGNQPQHF TGTGCCAGTAGTATTGTGGGGGGGAATCAGCCCCAGCATTTT - - TRBJ1-5 TRBV19
CSVESRFYGYTF TGCAGCGTTGAGAGCAGGTTCTATGGCTACACCTTC few - TRBJ1-2 TRBV29-1
CASSPPRGIGNQPQHF TGTGCCAGCAGCCCCCCCCGGGGTATAGGCAATCAGCCCCAGCATTTT - - TRBJ1-5 TRBV28
CASRTRGMNTEAFF TGTGCCAGTAGGACCAGGGGCATGAACACTGAAGCTTTCTTT - - TRBJ1-1 TRBV19
CASSHTGTVDTGELFF TGTGCCAGCAGCCACACAGGAACAGTAGACACCGGGGAGCTGTTTTTT - - TRBJ2-2 TRBV3-1/TRBV3-2
CATSDVAGPSSYEQYF TGTGCCACCAGTGATGTGGCGGGGCCGTCTTCCTACGAGCAGTACTTC few - TRBJ2-7 TRBV24-1
CASSYYRGGEAFF TGTGCCAGCAGCTATTACAGGGGTGGAGAAGCTTTCTTT - TRBD1 TRBJ1-1 TRBV5-4
CASSVSGLSGNTIYF TGTGCCAGCAGCGTGTCCGGACTCTCTGGAAACACCATATATTTT - - TRBJ1-3 TRBV9
CASSQPGRASAETQYF TGTGCCAGCAGCCAACCCGGGAGGGCCTCTGCGGAGACCCAGTACTTC - TRBD2 TRBJ2-5 TRBV14
CASSQGLAADTQYF TGTGCCAGCAGCCAGGGACTAGCGGCAGATACGCAGTATTTT - TRBD2 TRBJ2-3 TRBV7-8
CASAAGSTGGGNQPQHF TGTGCCAGTGCCGCAGGGTCGACAGGGGGGGGCAATCAGCCCCAGCATTTT - TRBD1 TRBJ1-5 TRBV19
CASTDRRAHGYTF TGTGCCAGTACCGATCGGAGGGCTCACGGCTACACCTTC - - TRBJ1-2 TRBV19
CASSLGASGRGEQFF TGTGCCAGCAGTTTGGGGGCTAGCGGGAGGGGTGAGCAGTTCTTC - TRBD2 TRBJ2-1 TRBV28
CATSIGTGASPLHF TGTGCCACCAGCATCGGGACAGGGGCTTCACCCCTCCACTTT - TRBD1 TRBJ1-6 TRBV15
CASSGRDDAKQYF TGTGCCAGCAGCGGGAGGGATGATGCGAAGCAGTACTTC - TRBD2 TRBJ2-7 TRBV5-4
CAWSVEGPHEQYF TGTGCCTGGAGTGTGGAGGGCCCCCACGAGCAGTACTTC - - TRBJ2-7 TRBV30
CASSQASGVNSPLHF TGTGCCAGCAGCCAAGCGTCCGGGGTTAATTCACCCCTCCACTTT - - TRBJ1-6 TRBV3-1/TRBV3-2
CASSFLAGGGNEQFF TGTGCCAGCAGCTTCCTAGCGGGAGGGGGTAATGAGCAGTTCTTC few TRBD2 TRBJ2-1 TRBV11-1
CASSMGAQETQYF TGTGCCAGTAGTATGGGAGCCCAAGAGACCCAGTACTTC many - TRBJ2-5 TRBV19
CATSDAGYQGQFF TGTGCCACCAGTGACGCAGGCTACCAAGGGCAGTTCTTC - - TRBJ2-1 TRBV24-1
CASRWTSGNNEQFF TGTGCCAGCAGGTGGACTAGCGGCAACAATGAGCAGTTCTTC - TRBD2 TRBJ2-1 TRBV2
CASSTTGASYNEQFF TGTGCCAGTAGTACAACAGGGGCGTCCTACAATGAGCAGTTCTTC - TRBD1 TRBJ2-1 TRBV19
CASSRRSGRISTNNEQFF TGTGCCAGCAGCCGCCGGAGCGGGCGGATCTCCACAAACAATGAGCAGTTCTTC - - TRBJ2-1 TRBV7-6
CASSLWRQGARNTIYF TGTGCCAGCAGTTTGTGGCGACAGGGGGCTAGAAACACCATATATTTT - TRBD1 TRBJ1-3 TRBV28
CASSLSGIASDTEAFF TGCGCCAGCAGTTTGTCGGGGATCGCGAGTGACACTGAAGCTTTCTTT once - TRBJ1-1 TRBV5-1
CASSPAGRQSYNEQFF TGTGCCAGCAGCCCTGCCGGGAGGCAATCCTACAATGAGCAGTTCTTC few TRBD2 TRBJ2-1 TRBV9
CASGTGREQPQHF TGTGCCAGCGGGACAGGGCGGGAACAGCCCCAGCATTTT - TRBD1 TRBJ1-5 TRBV6-5
CASSLTSGGGLDEQFF TGTGCCAGCAGCTTAACTAGCGGGGGCGGTTTGGATGAGCAGTTCTTC once TRBD2 TRBJ2-1 TRBV7-3
CAISPGTGNGYTF TGTGCCATTTCCCCCGGGACAGGGAATGGCTACACCTTC - TRBD1 TRBJ1-2 TRBV10-3
CASSPLPGQGNTEAFF TGTGCCAGTAGTCCCCTCCCGGGACAGGGGAACACTGAAGCTTTCTTT - TRBD1 TRBJ1-1 TRBV19
CAWSKSGQPQETQYF TGTGCCTGGAGTAAGAGCGGCCAACCTCAAGAGACCCAGTACTTC - - TRBJ2-5 TRBV30
CASSEAWTHSYEQYF TGTGCCAGCAGTGAAGCGTGGACTCACTCCTACGAGCAGTACTTC once - TRBJ2-7 TRBV6-1